This T cell receptor beta chain was sequenced for a study of shared clonotypes between healthy human individuals. Turning to this clone: Its target is unknown.

Replicate PCRs for sorted subsets used around 200 ng DNA; this equaled 30,000 to 35,000 T cell genomes. Clones were sequenced by immunoSEQ multiplex PCR, and TCRdb holds only the in-frame ones, with some missing. The repertoire holds roughly 2,500,000 clones, 80% to 95% seen once, with around 0.4% in the top ten. The study's findings and limits: Clonotypes shared by all four sorted-subset donors had higher generation probabilities than non-shared clonotypes. In general, naive subsets displayed greater estimated richness than memory subsets did.

The germline V gene encodes CDR1 MDHEN and CDR2 SYDVKM. V was clipped by 6 bases and J by 8 bases; unmatched bases: 12. This CDR3 region has 15 residues. The chain has TRBV28 and TRBJ1-4; 7 bases agree with TRBD1. What was sequenced was naive CD4+ T cells from PBMCs. The subset denotes: CD45RA+ positively selected. The clonotype originates from a man in his late teens or twenties in good health. Some clones in this sample may be carry-over from other donors' samples. CDR3 coding DNA: TGTGCCAGCAGCTTCCCGCGCCAGGGGGACGAAAAACTGTTTTTT. It encodes CASSFPRQGDEKLFF.